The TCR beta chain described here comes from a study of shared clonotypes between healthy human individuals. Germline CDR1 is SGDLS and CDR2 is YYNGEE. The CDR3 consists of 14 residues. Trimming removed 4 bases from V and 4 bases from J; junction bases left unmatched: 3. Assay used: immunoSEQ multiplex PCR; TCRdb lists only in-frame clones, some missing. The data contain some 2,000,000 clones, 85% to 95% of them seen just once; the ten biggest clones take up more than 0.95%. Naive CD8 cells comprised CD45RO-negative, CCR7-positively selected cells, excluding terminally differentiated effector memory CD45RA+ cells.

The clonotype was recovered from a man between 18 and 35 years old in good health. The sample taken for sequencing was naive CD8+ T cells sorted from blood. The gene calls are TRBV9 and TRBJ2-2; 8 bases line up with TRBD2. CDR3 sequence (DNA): TGTGCCAGCAGCCCCGGGACTAGCACCGGGGAGCTGTTTTTT. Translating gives CASSPGTSTGELFF.